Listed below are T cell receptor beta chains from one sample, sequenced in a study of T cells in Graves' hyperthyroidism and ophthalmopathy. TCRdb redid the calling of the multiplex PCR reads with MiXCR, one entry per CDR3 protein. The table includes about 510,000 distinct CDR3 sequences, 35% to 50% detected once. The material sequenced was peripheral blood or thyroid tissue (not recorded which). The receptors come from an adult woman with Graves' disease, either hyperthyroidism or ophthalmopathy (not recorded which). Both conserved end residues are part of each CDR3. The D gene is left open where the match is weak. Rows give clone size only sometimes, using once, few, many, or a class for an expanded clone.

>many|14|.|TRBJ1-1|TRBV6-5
TGTGCCAGCACGACACGGACGGGCGCGGCTGAAGCTTTCTTT
CASTTRTGAAEAFF
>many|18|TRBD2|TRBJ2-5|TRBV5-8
TGTGCCAGCAGCCCCCTGAACACGGGACTAGCGGGAGGAGAGACCCAGTACTTC
CASSPLNTGLAGGETQYF
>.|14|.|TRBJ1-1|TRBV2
TGTGCCAGCAGTGGGGGGGCCTTGAACACTGAAGCTTTCTTT
CASSGGALNTEAFF
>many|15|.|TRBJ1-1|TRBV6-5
TGTGCCAGCAGTTACGGTGGGGGCAGGAACACTGAAGCTTTCTTT
CASSYGGGRNTEAFF
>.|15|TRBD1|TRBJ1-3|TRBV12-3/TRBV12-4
TGTGCCAGCAGTCTAACAGGGGGTCTTGGAAACACCATATATTTT
CASSLTGGLGNTIYF
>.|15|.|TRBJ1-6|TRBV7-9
TGTGCCAGCAGCTTAGGGCTGGGTACGGATTCACCCCTCCACTTT
CASSLGLGTDSPLHF
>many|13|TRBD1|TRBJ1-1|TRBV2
TGTGCCAGCCAGGGACAGATAAACACTGAAGCTTTCTTT
CASQGQINTEAFF
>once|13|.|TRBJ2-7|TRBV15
TGTGCCACCAGCAGAGATGTACAGGGTGAGCAGTACTTC
CATSRDVQGEQYF
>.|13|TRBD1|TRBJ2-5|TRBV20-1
TGCAGTGCTAGACAAACGGACAGGGGGACCCAGTACTTC
CSARQTDRGTQYF
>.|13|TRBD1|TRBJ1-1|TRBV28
TGTGCCAGCAGTACGACTACCGGACAGGGCGCTTTCTTT
CASSTTTGQGAFF
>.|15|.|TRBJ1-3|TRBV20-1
TGCAGTGCTAGAACGGTTAGAAACTCTGGAAACACCATATATTTT
CSARTVRNSGNTIYF
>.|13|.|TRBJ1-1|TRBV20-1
TGCAGTGCTCGAACCACGGTGGGAACTGAAGCTTTCTTT
CSARTTVGTEAFF
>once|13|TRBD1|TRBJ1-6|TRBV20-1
TGCAGTGCCGAAACAGGGGCATATTCACCCCTCCACTTT
CSAETGAYSPLHF
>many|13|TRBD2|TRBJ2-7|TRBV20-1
TGCAGTGCTAGAGTTACTAGCGCGTACGAGCAGTACTTC
CSARVTSAYEQYF
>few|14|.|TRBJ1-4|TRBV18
TGTGCCAGCTCACCCTCCAGAAATAATGAAAAACTGTTTTTT
CASSPSRNNEKLFF
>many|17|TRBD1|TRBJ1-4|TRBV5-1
TGCGCCAGCAGCCCGGCGGGGACAGATGCAACTAATGAAAAACTGTTTTTT
CASSPAGTDATNEKLFF
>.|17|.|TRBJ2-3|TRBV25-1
TGTGCCAGCAGTGATCAGTTGGGAGACAGCCATTCAGATACGCAGTATTTT
CASSDQLGDSHSDTQYF
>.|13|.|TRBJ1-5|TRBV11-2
TGTGCCAGCAGCCGCTCCCCCAATCAGCCCCAGCATTTT
CASSRSPNQPQHF
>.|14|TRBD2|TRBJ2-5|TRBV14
TGTGCCAGCAGCCGAGCGGGATACGGAGAGACCCAGTACTTC
CASSRAGYGETQYF
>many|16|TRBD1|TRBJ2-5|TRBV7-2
TGTGCCAGCAGCCCGTCGGACAGGGCGGGCCAAGAGACCCAGTACTTC
CASSPSDRAGQETQYF
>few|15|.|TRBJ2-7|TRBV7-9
TGTGCCAGCAGCACCTGGGACCGAAACTCCTACGAGCAGTACTTC
CASSTWDRNSYEQYF
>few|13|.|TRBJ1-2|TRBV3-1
TGTGCCAGCAGCCAAGCTTATAACTATGGCTACACCTTC
CASSQAYNYGYTF